This T cell receptor beta chain was identified in a study of neurological immune-mediated disorders. There were about 920,000 CD4+ or CD8+ T cells used in the sorted libraries. MiXCR, run by TCRdb on the 5' RACE reads, gives a single entry per CDR3 protein. Of roughly 36,000 distinct CDR3 sequences in the sample, approximately 7.2% are singletons; the top ten hold 5.7%. This clonotype has only a few counts. J lost 8 bases, V lost 0 bases, and 0 bases had no gene match. The CDR3 is made up of 13 amino acids. CDR1 is SGHNT and CDR2 is YYREEE in the germline V gene (reference sequence). The TCR originated in a man in his fifties in good health. Sequenced sample: CD4+ T cells from blood. The rearrangement joins TRBV5-4 to TRBJ2-4; 9 positions match TRBD1. The DNA for the CDR3 is TGTGCCAGCAGCTTGGGACAGGGGGACATTCAGTACTTC. Its translation: CASSLGQGDIQYF.